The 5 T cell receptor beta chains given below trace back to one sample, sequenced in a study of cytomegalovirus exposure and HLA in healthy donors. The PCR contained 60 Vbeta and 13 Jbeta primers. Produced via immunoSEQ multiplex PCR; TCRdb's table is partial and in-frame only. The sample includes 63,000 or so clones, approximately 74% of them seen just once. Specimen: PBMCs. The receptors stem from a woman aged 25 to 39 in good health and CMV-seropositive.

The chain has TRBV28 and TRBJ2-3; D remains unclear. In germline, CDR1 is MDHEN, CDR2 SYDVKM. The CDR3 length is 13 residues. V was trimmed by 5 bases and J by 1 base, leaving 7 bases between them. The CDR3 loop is CASSLGGTDTQYF. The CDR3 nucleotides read TGTGCCAGCAGTCTTGGAGGCACAGATACGCAGTATTTT.

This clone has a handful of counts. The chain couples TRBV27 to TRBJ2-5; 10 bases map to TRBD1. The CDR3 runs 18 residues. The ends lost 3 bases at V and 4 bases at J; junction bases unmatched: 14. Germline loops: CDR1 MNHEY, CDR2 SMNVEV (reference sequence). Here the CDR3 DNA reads TGTGCCAGCAGTTTGGGGATCAAGGGACAGGGGTCAGGAGAGACCCAGTACTTC. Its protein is CASSLGIKGQGSGETQYF.

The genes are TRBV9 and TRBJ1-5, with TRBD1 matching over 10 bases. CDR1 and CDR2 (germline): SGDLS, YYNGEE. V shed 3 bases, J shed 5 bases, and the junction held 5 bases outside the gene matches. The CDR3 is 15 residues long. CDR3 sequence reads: CASSAGQGVYQPQHF. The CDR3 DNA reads TGTGCCAGCAGCGCAGGACAGGGGGTTTATCAGCCCCAGCATTTT.

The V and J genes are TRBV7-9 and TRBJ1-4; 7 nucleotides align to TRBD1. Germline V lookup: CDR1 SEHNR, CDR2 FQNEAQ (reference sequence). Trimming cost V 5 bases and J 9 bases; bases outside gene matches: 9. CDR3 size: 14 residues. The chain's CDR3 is CASSRDRAGKKLFF. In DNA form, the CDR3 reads TGTGCCAGCAGCCGAGACAGGGCGGGCAAAAAACTGTTTTTT.

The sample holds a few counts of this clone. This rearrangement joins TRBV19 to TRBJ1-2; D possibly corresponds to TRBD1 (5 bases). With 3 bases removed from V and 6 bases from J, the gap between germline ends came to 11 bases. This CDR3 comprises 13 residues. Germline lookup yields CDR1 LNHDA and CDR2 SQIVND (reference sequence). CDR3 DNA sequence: TGTGCCAGTAGTATGAACAGGATGAATGGCTACACCTTC. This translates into CASSMNRMNGYTF.